The 20 T cell receptor beta chains in this list originate from one sample, sequenced in a study of T-cell reconstitution after alpha-beta-depleted transplantation in children. Unique molecular identifiers were incorporated during preparation of the TCRbeta library. TCRdb reanalysed the PCR reads using MiXCR and keeps one entry per CDR3 protein. The sample lists about 360,000 distinct CDR3 sequences, 13% occurring once. The source was PBMCs, collected from the stem cell graft. Receptors were obtained from a human donor who donated a stem cell graft to a child with Fanconi anemia.

The chain joins TRBV28 to TRBJ2-5, with D maybe TRBD1 (6 bases). CDR3 size: 17 residues. Germline CDR1 reads MDHEN; CDR2 reads SYDVKM. The V end lost 2 bases, the J end lost 5 bases, and 21 bases lay between the germline ends. The CDR3 is CASSLKSAQGMWETQYF. DNA of the CDR3: TGTGCCAGCAGTTTAAAATCAGCACAGGGAATGTGGGAGACCCAGTACTTC.

This clonotype was recorded at least ten times. This chain links TRBV20-1 with TRBJ2-6; weak D call: TRBD1 (6 bases). V dropped 1 base and J dropped 5 bases, with 6 bases sitting between them. This CDR3 comprises 13 residues. Germline V gene data show CDR1 as DFQATT and CDR2 as SNEGSKA (reference sequence). This CDR3 reads CSARGDRANVLTF. The CDR3 coding sequence is TGCAGTGCTAGAGGGGACAGGGCCAACGTCCTGACTTTC.

The chain is built from TRBV27 and TRBJ1-2; 8 nucleotides align to TRBD1. V was pared by 2 bases and J by 8 bases, with 4 bases of the junction left unmatched. This CDR3 region has 13 residues. Germline V CDR1 and CDR2: MNHEY, SMNVEV (reference sequence). The DNA for the CDR3 is TGTGCCAGCAGTTTAGTACAGGGGGAAGGCTACACCTTC. Encoded protein: CASSLVQGEGYTF.

Of note for this clonotype: Possible read error: a much larger clone is one base away. The V and J genes are TRBV20-1 and TRBJ1-1, with unresolved D. Germline V gene data show CDR1 as DFQATT and CDR2 as SNEGSKA (reference sequence). The CDR3 runs to 11 residues. The DNA of the CDR3 is TGCTGTGCTAGAGAGGTCACTGAAGCTTTCTTT. It specifies CCAREVTEAFF.

The table lists this clonotype with a few counts. This rearrangement joins TRBV6-5 to TRBJ2-1; 8 positions match TRBD2. Germline trimming cut 4 bases from V and 4 bases from J; bases unmatched to any gene: 6. Germline loops: CDR1 MNHEY, CDR2 SVGAGI. The CDR3 loop spans 15 amino acids. This chain's CDR3 is CASSSPGLVYNEQFF. The CDR3 DNA reads TGTGCCAGCAGTTCCCCGGGACTAGTTTACAATGAGCAGTTCTTC.

The chain uses TRBV20-1 and TRBJ1-1; D call uncertain. V was clipped by 6 bases and J by 5 bases, with 16 bases between them. From germline, CDR1 is DFQATT and CDR2 SNEGSKA (reference sequence). CDR3 length: 13 residues. CDR3 loop: CSALPGVRTEAFF. CDR3 nucleotide sequence: TGCAGTGCCCTCCCTGGGGTTAGGACTGAAGCTTTCTTT.

This clonotype was found many times. This chain joins TRBV7-2 and TRBJ1-1; a weak D match, TRBD1 (6 bases). The CDR3 sequence is 15 residues long. CDR1 and CDR2 (germline): SGHTA, FQGNSA. The V gene lost 7 bases and the J gene lost 1 base, with 16 bases spanning the gap. The CDR3 region is CASIRRKDRNTEAFF. CDR3 coding DNA: TGTGCCAGCATACGGAGAAAGGACAGGAACACTGAAGCTTTCTTT. Combining the CDR3 with reference TRBV7-2 and TRBJ1-1 gives the whole variable domain GAGVSQSPSNKVTEKGKDVELRCDPISGHTALYWYRQSLGQGLEFLIYFQGNSAPDKSGLPSDRFSAERTGGSVSTLTIQRTQQEDSAVYLCASIRRKDRNTEAFFGQGTRLTVV.

CDR3 amino acids: CASSRVTGYEAFF. The DNA of the CDR3 is TGTGCCAGCAGCCGGGTAACAGGTTATGAAGCTTTCTTT. This chain uses TRBV4-2 with TRBJ1-1; possibly TRBD1 for D (5 bases). V was clipped by 4 bases and J by 7 bases, with 13 bases between them. Germline V gene data show CDR1 as LGHNA and CDR2 as YNFKEQ. The CDR3 has 13 residues.

This clonotype was recorded at least ten times. The chain employs TRBV5-6 and TRBJ1-2; perhaps TRBD1 as D (6 bases). Germline loops: CDR1 SGHDT, CDR2 YYEEEE. The CDR3 sequence is 13 residues long. V lost 1 base, J lost 6 bases, and 10 bases lay in between. In nucleotides, the CDR3 is TGTGCCAGCAGCTTGTCAGGGGTCCATGGCTACACCTTC. Translated, it gives CASSLSGVHGYTF.

The sample holds a few counts of this clonotype. The J gene is TRBJ2-7, the V gene TRBV4-2, with 10 bases aligning to TRBD2. This CDR3 is 14 amino acids long. V shed 3 bases, J shed 6 bases, and the junction held 5 bases outside the gene matches. Germline V gene sequence: CDR1 LGHNA, CDR2 YNFKEQ. The CDR3 here is CASSHTASGGEQYF. For the CDR3, the DNA is TGTGCCAGCAGCCATACGGCTAGCGGGGGCGAGCAGTACTTC.

This clonotype showed up many times. The V gene is TRBV27, the J gene TRBJ1-4, with 7 bases identical to TRBD1. This CDR3 comprises 20 residues. Germline trimming cut 2 bases from V and 1 base from J; bases unmatched to any gene: 16. Per germline, CDR1 MNHEY and CDR2 SMNVEV (reference sequence). As DNA, the CDR3 is TGTGCCAGCAGTTTAGGGGCCGCGACAGGGACCAAGGAAACTAATGAAAAACTGTTTTTT. Protein sequence: CASSLGAATGTKETNEKLFF.

This clonotype was seen a handful of times. This chain's CDR3 is CASSQETGYMNTEAFF. The CDR3 DNA is TGCGCCAGCAGCCAAGAGACAGGGTACATGAACACTGAAGCTTTCTTT. The chain is built from TRBV4-3 and TRBJ1-1, with 7 bases identical to TRBD1. Losses at the gene ends were 0 bases for V and 0 bases for J; bases not matched to a gene: 4. Germline V gives CDR1 LGHNA, CDR2 YSLEER. This CDR3 has 16 residues.

This clonotype came up many times. The rearrangement joins TRBV5-1 to TRBJ1-2; tentative D call: TRBD1 (6 bases). Germline V gene lookup returns CDR1 SGHRS and CDR2 YFSETQ. The V end lost 0 bases, the J end lost 3 bases, and 12 bases lay between the germline ends. This CDR3 contains 15 residues. The chain's CDR3 is CASSLGMGADYGYTF. The CDR3 nucleotides are TGCGCCAGCAGCTTGGGAATGGGGGCGGACTATGGCTACACCTTC.

This clonotype has at least ten counts. The CDR3 is CASSPEGSYTGELFF. For the CDR3, the DNA is TGTGCCAGCTCACCAGAAGGGTCTTACACCGGGGAGCTGTTTTTT. V is TRBV18 and J is TRBJ2-2; D gene unclear. Per the germline V gene, CDR1 is KGHSH and CDR2 is LQKENI. This CDR3 region has 15 residues. Trimming cost V 2 bases and J 3 bases, with 10 bases left between them.

This clonotype was counted a single time. In nucleotides, the CDR3 is TGTGCCAGCAGGGCAACAAGAAACACTGAAGCTTTCTTT. Protein sequence: CASRATRNTEAFF. This chain connects TRBV2 to TRBJ1-1; D remains ambiguous. The CDR3 loop spans 13 amino acids. Germline CDR1 SNHLY, CDR2 FYNNEI. Trimming removed 6 bases from V and 2 bases from J, with 10 bases in between. The full variable domain, with the rest looked up from reference TRBV2 and TRBJ1-1, is EPEVTQTPSHQVTQMGQEVILRCVPISNHLYFYWYRQILGQKVEFLVSFYNNEISEKSEIFDDQFSVERPDGSNFTLKIRSTKLEDSAMYFCASRATRNTEAFFGQGTRLTVV.

This chain joins TRBV28 and TRBJ1-1, with 8 positions matching TRBD1. The J segment lost 5 bases and the V segment lost 11 bases, leaving 10 bases of the junction unmatched. Germline assignment: CDR1 MDHEN and CDR2 SYDVKM. The CDR3 is made up of 13 amino acids. CDR3 bases: TGTGCCGGCTCAACGGGACAGGAGACTGAAGCTTTCTTT. It specifies CAGSTGQETEAFF.

This clonotype has more than one count but fewer than ten. The V and J genes are TRBV5-4 and TRBJ2-6; D is ambiguous. V lost 4 bases and J lost 0, with 14 bases in between. Germline values: CDR1 SGHNT, CDR2 YYREEE (reference sequence). The CDR3 is made up of 17 amino acids. The CDR3, as DNA: TGTGCCAGCAGCCATTCCCGTCAACGCTCTGGGGCCAACGTCCTGACTTTC. This sequence encodes CASSHSRQRSGANVLTF. The variable domain in full, with the rest retrieved from reference TRBV5-4 and TRBJ2-6, is ETGVTQSPTHLIKTRGQQVTLRCSSQSGHNTVSWYQQALGQGPQFIFQYYREEENGRGNFPPRFSGLQFPNYSSELNVNALELDDSALYLCASSHSRQRSGANVLTFGAGSRLTVL.

This chain uses TRBV10-3 with TRBJ1-3, with 7 bases matching TRBD1. The germline V gene has CDR1 ENHRY and CDR2 SYGVKD. The CDR3 contains 16 residues. V was pared by 5 bases and J by 4 bases, with 11 bases of the junction left unmatched. CDR3 protein: CAISPNPLQGGNTIYF. Here the CDR3 DNA reads TGTGCCATCAGTCCAAACCCACTACAGGGGGGAAACACCATATATTTT.

Worth noting for this clonotype: A much larger clone is a single base away; this may be a read error. The conserved final phenylalanine or tryptophan is absent from the CDR3, which likely points to a read error. The chain recombines TRBV5-1 with TRBJ1-2, with 7 bases that match TRBD1. Germline CDR1 SGHRS, CDR2 YFSETQ. CDR3 length equals 14 residues. J gave up 4 bases and V 3 bases, and 6 bases lay outside the gene matches. This chain's CDR3 is CASSSEGGTYGYTC. In nucleotides, the CDR3 is TGCGCCAGCAGCTCTGAAGGGGGCACCTATGGCTACACCTGC.

This clonotype came up many times. The V gene is TRBV29-1, the J gene TRBJ1-2; D unresolved. The CDR3 sequence is 15 residues long. Between the trimmed V and J ends, which lost 0 bases and 4 bases, there was a span of 15 bases. Per the germline V gene, CDR1 is SQVTM and CDR2 is ANQGSEA. The DNA of the CDR3 is TGCAGCGTTGAAGATCGAACTGACTACCCCTATGGCTACACCTTC. Encoded protein: CSVEDRTDYPYGYTF.